This TCR beta chain was obtained from a study of blood T cell repertoires in COVID-19. Across the study: The origin of the acute and convalescent COVID-19 samples was the United States, Italy and Spain. PBMCs, B-cell-depleted T cells, or T cells provided the cDNA or gDNA that made up the material.

As processed by the authors: Researchers report that nucleated cell counts were estimated from reference gene primer amplification. Sequencing was performed with immunoSEQ multiplex PCR; in TCRdb, only in-frame clones are kept and a portion is missing. V and J calls and clone size are those listed in that table; D and trimming were worked out from the DNA. The sample lists 100,000 to 150,000 clones, around 79% seen once, with 2.5% to 3% in the top ten. The CDR3 has 16 amino acids. Trimming left V 3 bases short and J 3 bases short, with 15 bases between. The V gene's germline CDR1 is SGHRS and CDR2 YFSETQ.

The receptor's source is a man aged 50 to 60 with acute or convalescent COVID-19. The chain uses TRBV5-1 and TRBJ1-4; no clear D. Sequenced: peripheral blood. CDR3 region: CASSSQISGSNEKLFF. The CDR3 coding sequence is TGCGCCAGCAGCTCTCAGATATCCGGGTCTAATGAAAAACTGTTTTTT.